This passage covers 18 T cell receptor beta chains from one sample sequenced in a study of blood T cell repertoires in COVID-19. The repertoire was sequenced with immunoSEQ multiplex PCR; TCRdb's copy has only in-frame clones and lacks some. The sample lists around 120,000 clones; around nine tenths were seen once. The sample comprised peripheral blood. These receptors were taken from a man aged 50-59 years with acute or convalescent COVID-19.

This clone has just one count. Here the CDR3 reads CASSRSGGRQGTQYF. The CDR3 DNA reads TGTGCCAGCAGCCGATCAGGGGGGAGGCAGGGGACGCAGTATTTT. The gene calls are TRBV5-6 and TRBJ2-3, with D maybe TRBD1 (7 bases). Germline V gene data show CDR1 as SGHDT and CDR2 as YYEEEE. V shed 4 bases and J shed 9 bases, with 21 bases lying between them. The CDR3 totals 15 residues.

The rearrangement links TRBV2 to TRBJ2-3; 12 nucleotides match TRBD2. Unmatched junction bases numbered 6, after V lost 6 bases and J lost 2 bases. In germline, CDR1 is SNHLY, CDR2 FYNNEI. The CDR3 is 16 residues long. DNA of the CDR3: TGTGCCAGCAGACGGACTAGCGGGATTATCACAGATACGCAGTATTTT. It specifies CASRRTSGIITDTQYF.

The CDR3 DNA sequence: TGTGCCAGCACCTCTAGCGGCCGGAACGAGCAGTACTTC. Protein: CASTSSGRNEQYF. The chain uses TRBV7-2 and TRBJ2-7, with TRBD2 matching over 7 bases. This CDR3 is 13 amino acids long. Germline values: CDR1 SGHTA, CDR2 FQGNSA. Unmatched junction bases numbered 8, after V lost 7 bases and J lost 5 bases.

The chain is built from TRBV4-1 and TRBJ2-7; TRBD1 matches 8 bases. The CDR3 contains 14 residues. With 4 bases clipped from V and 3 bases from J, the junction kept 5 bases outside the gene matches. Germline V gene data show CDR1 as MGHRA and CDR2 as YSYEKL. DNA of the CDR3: TGCGCCAGCAGCCGTATAGACAGGGGCTACGAGCAGTACTTC. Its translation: CASSRIDRGYEQYF.

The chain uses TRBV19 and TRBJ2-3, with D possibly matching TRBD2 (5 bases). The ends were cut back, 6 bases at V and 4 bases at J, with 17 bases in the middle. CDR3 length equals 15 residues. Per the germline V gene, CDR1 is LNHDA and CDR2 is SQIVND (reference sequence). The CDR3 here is CASSNMGVSPDTQYF. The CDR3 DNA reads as TGTGCCAGTAGCAATATGGGAGTTAGTCCAGATACGCAGTATTTT.

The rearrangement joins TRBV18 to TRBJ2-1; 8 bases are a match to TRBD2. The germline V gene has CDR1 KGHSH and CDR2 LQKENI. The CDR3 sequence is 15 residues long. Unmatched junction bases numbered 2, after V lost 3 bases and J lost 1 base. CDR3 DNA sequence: TGTGCCAGCTCACCCGGGGGGGGATCCTACAATGAGCAGTTCTTC. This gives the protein CASSPGGGSYNEQFF.

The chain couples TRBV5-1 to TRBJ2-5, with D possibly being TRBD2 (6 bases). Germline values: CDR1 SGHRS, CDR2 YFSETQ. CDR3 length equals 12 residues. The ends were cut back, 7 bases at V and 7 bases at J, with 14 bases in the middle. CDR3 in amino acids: CASRLLEGTQYF. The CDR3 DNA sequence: TGCGCCAGCCGCCTTTTGGAGGGGACCCAGTACTTC.

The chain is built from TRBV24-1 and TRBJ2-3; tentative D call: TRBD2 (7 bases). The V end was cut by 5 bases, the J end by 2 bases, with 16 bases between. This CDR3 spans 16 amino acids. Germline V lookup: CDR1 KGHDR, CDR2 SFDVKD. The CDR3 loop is CATSVGASGYTDTQYF. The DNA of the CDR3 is TGTGCCACCAGTGTGGGGGCTAGCGGATACACAGATACGCAGTATTTT.

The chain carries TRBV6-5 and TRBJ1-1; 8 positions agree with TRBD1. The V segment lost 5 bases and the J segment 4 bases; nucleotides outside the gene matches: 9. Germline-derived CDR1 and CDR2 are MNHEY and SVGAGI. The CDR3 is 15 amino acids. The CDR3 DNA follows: TGTGCCAGCAGTCACACGGGACAGGCTGGCACTGAAGCTTTCTTT. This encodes CASSHTGQAGTEAFF.

CDR3 in amino acids: CATSVVTGTSGKPHEQFF. The CDR3 region has the DNA TGTGCCACCAGTGTAGTGACAGGGACTAGCGGGAAACCCCATGAGCAGTTCTTC. The rearrangement joins TRBV24-1 to TRBJ2-1; TRBD2 aligns across 13 bases. Per the germline V gene, CDR1 is KGHDR and CDR2 is SFDVKD. The V and J ends lost 5 bases and 8 bases, in that order; junction bases with no gene match: 14. The CDR3 has 18 amino acids.

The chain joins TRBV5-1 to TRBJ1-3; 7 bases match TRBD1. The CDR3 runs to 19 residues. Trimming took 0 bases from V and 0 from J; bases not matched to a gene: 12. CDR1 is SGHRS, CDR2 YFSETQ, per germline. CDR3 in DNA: TGCGCCAGCAGCTTGGTTGGAAGGACAGGCAGGCACTCTGGAAACACCATATATTTT. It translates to CASSLVGRTGRHSGNTIYF.

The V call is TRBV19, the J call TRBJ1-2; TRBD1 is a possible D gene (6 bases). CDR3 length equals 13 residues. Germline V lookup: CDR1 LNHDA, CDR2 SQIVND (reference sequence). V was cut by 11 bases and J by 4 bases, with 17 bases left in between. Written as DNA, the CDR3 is TGTGCCGCTTCGGGTGGGACATCCTATGGCTACACCTTC. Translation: CAASGGTSYGYTF.

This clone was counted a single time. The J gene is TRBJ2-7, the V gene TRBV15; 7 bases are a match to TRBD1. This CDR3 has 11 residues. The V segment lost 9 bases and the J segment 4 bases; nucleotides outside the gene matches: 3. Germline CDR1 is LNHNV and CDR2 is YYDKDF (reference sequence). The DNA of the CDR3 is TGTGCCACAGGACAGGAGTACGAGCAGTACTTC. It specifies CATGQEYEQYF.

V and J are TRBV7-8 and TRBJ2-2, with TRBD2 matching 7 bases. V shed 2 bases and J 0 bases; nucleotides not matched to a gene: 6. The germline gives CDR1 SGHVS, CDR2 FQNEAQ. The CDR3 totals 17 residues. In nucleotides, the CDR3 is TGTGCCAGCAGCTTAAATAGGGCGGGAGCGAACACCGGGGAGCTGTTTTTT. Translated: CASSLNRAGANTGELFF.

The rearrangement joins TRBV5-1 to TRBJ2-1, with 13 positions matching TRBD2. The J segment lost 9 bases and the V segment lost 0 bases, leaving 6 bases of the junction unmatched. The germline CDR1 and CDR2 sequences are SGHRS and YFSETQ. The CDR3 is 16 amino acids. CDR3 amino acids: CASSLARTSGSFEQFF. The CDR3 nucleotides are TGCGCCAGCAGCTTGGCCCGGACTAGCGGGAGTTTTGAGCAGTTCTTC.

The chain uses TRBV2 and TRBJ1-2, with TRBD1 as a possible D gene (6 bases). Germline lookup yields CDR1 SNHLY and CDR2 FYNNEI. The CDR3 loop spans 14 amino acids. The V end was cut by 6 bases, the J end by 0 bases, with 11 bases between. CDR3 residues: CASRGDTANYGYTF. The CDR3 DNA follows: TGTGCCAGCAGAGGGGACACCGCTAACTATGGCTACACCTTC.

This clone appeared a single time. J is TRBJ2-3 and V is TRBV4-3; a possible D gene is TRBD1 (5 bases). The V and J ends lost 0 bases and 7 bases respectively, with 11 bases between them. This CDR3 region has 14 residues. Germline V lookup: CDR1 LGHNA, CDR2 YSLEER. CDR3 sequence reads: CASSQDVTVNTQYF. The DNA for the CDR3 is TGCGCCAGCAGCCAAGATGTGACAGTCAATACGCAGTATTTT.

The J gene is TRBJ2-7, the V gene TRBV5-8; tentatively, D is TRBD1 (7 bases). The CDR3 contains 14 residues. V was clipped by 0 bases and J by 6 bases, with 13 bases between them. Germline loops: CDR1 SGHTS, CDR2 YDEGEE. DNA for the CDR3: TGTGCCAGCAGCTTGGGTACAGGGGAGGCCGAGCAGTACTTC. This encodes CASSLGTGEAEQYF.